A single T cell receptor beta chain is shown here with its context. Authors' data handling: Estimation of nucleated cell counts relied on the amplification of reference gene primers. Measured with immunoSEQ multiplex PCR; TCRdb has only the in-frame clones, and not every one. Clone size and V and J calls were adopted from that table, with D and trimming inferred from the DNA. The sample comprises 66,000 or so clones, about 80% of which are singletons, and almost 10% rests with the top ten. This record belongs to a study of blood T cell repertoires in COVID-19. Study overall: COVID-19 samples from acute and convalescent phases originated in the United States, Italy and Spain. Sample material is recorded as cDNA or gDNA derived from T cells, B-cell-depleted T cells, or PBMCs.

Germline-derived CDR1 and CDR2 are GTSNPN and SVGIG (reference sequence). V was clipped by 2 bases and J by 4 bases; unmatched bases: 8. The CDR3 has 16 amino acids. The origin of this receptor is a human donor in a cohort sampled during active COVID-19. The material sequenced was peripheral blood. This rearrangement joins TRBV30 to TRBJ2-2, with TRBD1 matching over 9 bases. CDR3 residues: CAWSTGGAHGTGELFF. The CDR3 coding sequence is TGTGCCTGGAGTACAGGGGGCGCGCATGGCACCGGGGAGCTGTTTTTT.